The 12 T cell receptor beta chains below come from one sample, sequenced in a study of blood T cells in healthy people across ages. A second PCR of roughly 7 to 11 cycles used a sample-barcoded 5' primer and a J-beta primer mix. TCRdb re-called the 5' RACE reads with MiXCR, one entry per CDR3 protein. The data show 600,000 or so distinct CDR3 sequences, 21% seen once. The source material was blood. The source of these receptors is a man aged 70 or older in good health.

This clonotype was counted between two and nine times. The chain combines TRBV7-9 with TRBJ2-7; 14 bases are a match to TRBD2. Germline-derived CDR1 and CDR2 are SEHNR and FQNEAQ (reference sequence). The V gene end was trimmed by 5 bases and the J gene end by 4 bases; junction bases not matched to a gene: 7. The CDR3 length is 16 residues. CDR3 protein: CASSLTSGRAVYEQYF. In nucleotides, the CDR3 is TGTGCCAGCAGCCTGACTAGCGGGAGGGCGGTATACGAGCAGTACTTC.

The chain couples TRBV19 to TRBJ1-1; D is unresolved. The CDR3 extends over 11 amino acids. CDR1 is LNHDA and CDR2 is SQIVND in the germline V gene (reference sequence). Trimming took 7 bases from V and 1 from J, leaving 4 bases between them. CDR3 residues: CASNQNTEAFF. CDR3 nucleotide sequence: TGTGCCAGTAACCAGAACACTGAAGCTTTCTTT.

This clonotype was observed many times. This chain uses TRBV7-9 with TRBJ2-5; D not certain. V gave up 2 bases and J gave up 1 base, with 5 bases separating them. The CDR3 totals 13 residues. Germline lookup yields CDR1 SEHNR and CDR2 FQNEAQ (reference sequence). CDR3: CASSLQVQETQYF. DNA for the CDR3: TGTGCCAGCAGCTTACAAGTCCAAGAGACCCAGTACTTC.

The sample holds a few counts of this clonotype. The CDR3 coding sequence is TGTGCCAGCAAAGGGGTTGGGAACACTGAAGCTTTCTTT. This codes for CASKGVGNTEAFF. This sequence joins TRBV2 and TRBJ1-1; TRBD1 is a possible D gene (5 bases). V lost 7 bases and J 1 base, leaving 10 bases between the germline ends. The CDR3 runs to 13 residues. CDR1 is SNHLY and CDR2 is FYNNEI in the germline V gene.

This rearrangement joins TRBV6-5 to TRBJ1-3, with D possibly TRBD1 on 5 matching bases. Germline V gene sequence: CDR1 MNHEY, CDR2 SVGAGI. This CDR3 spans 14 amino acids. Trimming took 7 bases from V and 2 from J, leaving 12 bases between them. The CDR3 DNA reads TGTGCCAGCATCGACAGAGGCGCTGGAAACACCATATATTTT. Residues: CASIDRGAGNTIYF.

This clonotype was found a few times. The chain couples TRBV5-1 to TRBJ2-3; 10 bases map to TRBD2. Trimming at V came to 3 bases and at J to 3 bases, leaving 7 bases not matched to a gene. Germline CDR1 is SGHRS and CDR2 is YFSETQ. CDR3 length equals 16 residues. In DNA form, the CDR3 reads TGCGCCAGCAGCTCGGGACTAGCGATTGGGACAGATACGCAGTATTTT. Its protein product is CASSSGLAIGTDTQYF. Full variable domain (outside the CDR3, taken from reference TRBV5-1 and TRBJ2-3): KAGVTQTPRYLIKTRGQQVTLSCSPISGHRSVSWYQQTPGQGLQFLFEYFSETQRNKGNFPGRFSGRQFSNSRSEMNVSTLELGDSALYLCASSSGLAIGTDTQYFGPGTRLTVL.

This clonotype appeared a few times. The V and J genes are TRBV28 and TRBJ2-7, with 11 bases aligning to TRBD2. Germline lookup yields CDR1 MDHEN and CDR2 SYDVKM. V shed 4 bases, J shed 2 bases, and the junction held 7 bases outside the gene matches. The CDR3 contains 16 residues. The CDR3 DNA follows: TGTGCCAGCAGTTACGACGGGACTAGCGGTGCCTACGAGCAGTACTTC. Residues: CASSYDGTSGAYEQYF. The full variable domain, completed using reference TRBV28 and TRBJ2-7, is DVKVTQSSRYLVKRTGEKVFLECVQDMDHENMFWYRQDPGLGLRLIYFSYDVKMKEKGDIPEGYSVSREKKERFSLILESASTNQTSMYLCASSYDGTSGAYEQYFGPGTRLTVT.

The chain joins TRBV28 to TRBJ1-5; perhaps TRBD1 as D (5 bases). Trimming shortened V by 8 bases and J by 5 bases, and 7 bases separated the two germline ends. This CDR3 comprises 11 residues. Germline V gene data show CDR1 as MDHEN and CDR2 as SYDVKM. The CDR3 is CASAGDQPQHF. CDR3 sequence (DNA): TGTGCCAGCGCGGGGGATCAGCCCCAGCATTTT.

The chain recombines TRBV7-6 with TRBJ2-7, with a possible D match to TRBD1 (6 bases). The CDR3 length is 16 residues. Trimming took off 0 bases at V and 1 base at J, with 13 bases between the two ends. From germline, CDR1 is SGHVS and CDR2 FNYEAQ. The CDR3 DNA reads as TGTGCCAGCAGCTTAGCCCCGTGGCAGGGGTCCTACGAGCAGTACTTC. Translated: CASSLAPWQGSYEQYF. Full variable domain (remainder filled in from reference TRBV7-6 and TRBJ2-7): GAGVSQSPRYKVTKRGQDVALRCDPISGHVSLYWYRQALGQGPEFLTYFNYEAQQDKSGLPNDRFSAERPEGSISTLTIQRTEQRDSAMYRCASSLAPWQGSYEQYFGPGTRLTVT.

About this clonotype: Germline is not matched at one junction end, which may reflect a read error. This chain connects TRBV6-2 or TRBV6-3 to TRBJ2-5; D ambiguous. This CDR3 is built from 11 residues. Per the germline V gene, CDR1 is MNHEY and CDR2 is SVGEGT. The CDR3 region has the DNA TGTGCCACAGACGCCGAAGAGGCCCAGTACTTC. Translation: CATDAEEAQYF.

This clonotype has only a few counts. The J gene is TRBJ2-5, the V gene TRBV7-2; D gene unclear. Trimming left V 5 bases short and J 2 bases short, with 12 bases between. Germline CDR1 reads SGHTA; CDR2 reads FQGNSA. The CDR3 consists of 14 residues. CDR3 DNA sequence: TGTGCCAGCAGCCCCTGGATAGGGCAAGAGACCCAGTACTTC. The encoded protein is CASSPWIGQETQYF. The whole variable domain, filled in from reference TRBV7-2 and TRBJ2-5, reads GAGVSQSPSNKVTEKGKDVELRCDPISGHTALYWYRQSLGQGLEFLIYFQGNSAPDKSGLPSDRFSAERTGGSVSTLTIQRTQQEDSAVYLCASSPWIGQETQYFGPGTRLLVL.

This clonotype has just a few counts. This chain uses TRBV25-1 with TRBJ1-1; possibly TRBD1 for D (6 bases). V was clipped by 5 bases and J by 5 bases, with 15 bases between them. Looked up from germline, CDR1 is MGHDK and CDR2 is SYGVNS. CDR3 length equals 14 residues. CDR3 loop: CASSLGIGGTEAFF. The CDR3 DNA follows: TGTGCCAGCAGTCTAGGGATAGGGGGGACTGAAGCTTTCTTT.